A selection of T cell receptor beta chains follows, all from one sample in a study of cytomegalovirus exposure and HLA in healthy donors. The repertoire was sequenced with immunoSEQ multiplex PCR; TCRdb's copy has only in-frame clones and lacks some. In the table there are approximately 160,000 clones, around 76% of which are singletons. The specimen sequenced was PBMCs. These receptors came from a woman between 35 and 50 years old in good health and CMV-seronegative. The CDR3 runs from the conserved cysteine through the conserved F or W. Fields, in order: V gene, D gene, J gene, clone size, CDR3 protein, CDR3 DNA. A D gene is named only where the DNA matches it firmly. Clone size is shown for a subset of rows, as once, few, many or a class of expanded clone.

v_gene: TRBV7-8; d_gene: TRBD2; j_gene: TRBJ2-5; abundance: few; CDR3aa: CASSLWEGLAGLETQYF; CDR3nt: TGTGCCAGCAGCTTATGGGAAGGACTAGCAGGATTGGAGACCCAGTACTTC
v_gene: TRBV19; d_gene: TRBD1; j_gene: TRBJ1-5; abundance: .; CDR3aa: CASAGTAFNQPQHF; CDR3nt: TGTGCCAGTGCCGGGACAGCCTTCAATCAGCCCCAGCATTTT
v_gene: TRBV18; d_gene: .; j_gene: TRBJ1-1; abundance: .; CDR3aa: CASLGGSAAFF; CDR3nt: TGTGCCAGCCTGGGAGGGTCTGCCGCTTTCTTT
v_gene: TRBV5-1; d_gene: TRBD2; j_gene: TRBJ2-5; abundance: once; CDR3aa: CASSLEAGDETQYF; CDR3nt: TGCGCCAGCAGCTTGGAAGCGGGAGACGAGACCCAGTACTTC
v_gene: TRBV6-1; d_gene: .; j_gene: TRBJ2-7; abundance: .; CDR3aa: CASSGQRGYEQYF; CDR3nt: TGTGCCAGCAGCGGACAGAGAGGCTACGAGCAGTACTTC
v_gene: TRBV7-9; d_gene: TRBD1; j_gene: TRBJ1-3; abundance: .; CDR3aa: CASSARDRGIGNTIYF; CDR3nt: TGTGCCAGCAGCGCCCGAGACAGGGGAATTGGAAACACCATATATTTT
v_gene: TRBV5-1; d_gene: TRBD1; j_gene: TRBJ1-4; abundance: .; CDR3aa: CASRTSGTGDEKLFF; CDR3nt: TGCGCCAGCAGAACCTCCGGGACAGGGGATGAAAAACTGTTTTTT
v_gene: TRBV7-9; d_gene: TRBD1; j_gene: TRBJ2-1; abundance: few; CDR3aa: CASSFLVGGTEQFF; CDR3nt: TGTGCCAGCAGCTTCCTTGTAGGGGGCACTGAGCAGTTCTTC
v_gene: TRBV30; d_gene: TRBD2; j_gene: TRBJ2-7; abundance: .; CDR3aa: CAWSGGSEQYF; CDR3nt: TGTGCCTGGAGTGGCGGGAGCGAGCAGTACTTC
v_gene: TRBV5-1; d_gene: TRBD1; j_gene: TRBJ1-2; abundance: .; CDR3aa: CASSWGDRDYGYTF; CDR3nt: TGCGCCAGCAGCTGGGGGGACAGGGACTATGGCTACACCTTC
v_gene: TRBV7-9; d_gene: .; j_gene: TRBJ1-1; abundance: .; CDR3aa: CASSHWGGLRGTNTEAFF; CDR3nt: TGTGCCAGCAGCCATTGGGGGGGGCTTCGGGGGACGAACACTGAAGCTTTCTTT
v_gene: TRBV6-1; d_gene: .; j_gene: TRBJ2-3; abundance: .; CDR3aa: CASSPPAGTTDTQYF; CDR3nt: TGTGCCAGCAGCCCCCCCGCAGGAACCACAGATACGCAGTATTTT
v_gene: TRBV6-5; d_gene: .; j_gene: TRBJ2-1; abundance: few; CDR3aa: CASRHNNEQFF; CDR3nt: TGTGCCAGCAGACATAACAATGAGCAGTTCTTC
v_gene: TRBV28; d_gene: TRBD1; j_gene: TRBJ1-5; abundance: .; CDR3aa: CASSIRDRGFSNQPQHF; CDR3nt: TGTGCCAGCAGTATCCGGGACAGGGGTTTTAGCAATCAGCCCCAGCATTTT
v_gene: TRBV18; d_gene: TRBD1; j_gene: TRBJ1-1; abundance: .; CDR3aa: CASSPDRGGGNTEAFF; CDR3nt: TGTGCCAGCTCACCGGACAGGGGAGGGGGGAACACTGAAGCTTTCTTT
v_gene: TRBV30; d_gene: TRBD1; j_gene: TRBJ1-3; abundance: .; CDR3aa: CAWTPPGQTGNTIYF; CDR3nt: TGTGCCTGGACCCCTCCGGGACAGACGGGAAACACCATATATTTT
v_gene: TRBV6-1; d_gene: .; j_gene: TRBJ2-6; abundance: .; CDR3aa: CASRTVSGANVLTF; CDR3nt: TGTGCCAGCAGAACAGTCTCTGGGGCCAACGTCCTGACTTTC
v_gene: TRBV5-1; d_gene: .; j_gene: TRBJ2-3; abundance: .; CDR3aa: CASRTAGGTDTQYF; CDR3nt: TGCGCCAGCAGGACCGCCGGGGGCACAGATACGCAGTATTTT
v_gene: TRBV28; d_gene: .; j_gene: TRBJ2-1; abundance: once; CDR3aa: CASSPIDLQAPSSYNEQFF; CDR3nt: TGTGCCAGCAGTCCTATAGACCTCCAGGCGCCAAGCTCCTACAATGAGCAGTTCTTC
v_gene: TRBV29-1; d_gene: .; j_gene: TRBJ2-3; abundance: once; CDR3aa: CSVEGPGGHSAGRTDTQYF; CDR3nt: TGCAGCGTTGAAGGTCCCGGGGGGCATTCAGCGGGTCGCACAGATACGCAGTATTTT
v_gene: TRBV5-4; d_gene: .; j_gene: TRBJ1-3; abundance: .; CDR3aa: CASSPEPASGNTIYF; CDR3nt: TGTGCCAGCAGCCCGGAGCCCGCCTCTGGAAACACCATATATTTT
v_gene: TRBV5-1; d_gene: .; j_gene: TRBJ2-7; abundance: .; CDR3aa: CASSLGTSSSYEQYF; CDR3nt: TGCGCCAGCAGCTTGGGGACTTCCAGCTCCTACGAGCAGTACTTC
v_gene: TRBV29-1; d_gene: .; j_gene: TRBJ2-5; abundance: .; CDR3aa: CSVEDQETQYF; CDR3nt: TGCAGCGTTGAAGATCAGGAGACCCAGTACTTC
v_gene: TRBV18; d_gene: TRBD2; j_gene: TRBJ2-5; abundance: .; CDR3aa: CASSPILAETQYF; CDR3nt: TGTGCCAGCTCACCAATACTAGCGGAGACCCAGTACTTC
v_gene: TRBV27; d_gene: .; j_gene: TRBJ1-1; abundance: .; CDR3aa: CASSLGGNTEAFF; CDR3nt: TGTGCCAGCAGCCTGGGGGGGAACACTGAAGCTTTCTTT
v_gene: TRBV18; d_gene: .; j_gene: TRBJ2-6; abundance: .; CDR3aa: CASSITAHSSSGANVLTF; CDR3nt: TGTGCCAGCTCCATCACAGCTCATTCCTCCTCTGGGGCCAACGTCCTGACTTTC
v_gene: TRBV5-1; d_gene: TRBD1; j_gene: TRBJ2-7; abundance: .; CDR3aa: CASSLTGGNYEQYF; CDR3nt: TGCGCCAGCAGCTTGACAGGGGGTAACTACGAGCAGTACTTC
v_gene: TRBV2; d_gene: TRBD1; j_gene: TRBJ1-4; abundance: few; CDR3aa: CASIGNRGPSGEKLFF; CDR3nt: TGTGCCAGCATCGGCAACAGGGGGCCGAGCGGTGAAAAACTGTTTTTT
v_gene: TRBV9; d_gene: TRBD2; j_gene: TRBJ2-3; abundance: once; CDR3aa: CASSVGLAGGGGGTDTQYF; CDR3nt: TGTGCCAGCAGCGTGGGACTAGCGGGAGGAGGAGGAGGCACAGATACGCAGTATTTT
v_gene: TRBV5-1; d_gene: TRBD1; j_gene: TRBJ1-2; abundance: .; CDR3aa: CASSFTTGGNNYGYTF; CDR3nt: TGCGCCAGCAGCTTCACAACAGGGGGGAATAACTATGGCTACACCTTC
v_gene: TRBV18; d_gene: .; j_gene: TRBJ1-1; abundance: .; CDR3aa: CASSPGGVARGAFF; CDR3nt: TGTGCCAGCTCACCGGGCGGGGTAGCACGCGGAGCTTTCTTT
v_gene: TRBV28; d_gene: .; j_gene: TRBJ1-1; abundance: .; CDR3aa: CASSFAGRGTTEAFF; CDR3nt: TGTGCCAGCAGTTTTGCGGGCAGGGGTACCACTGAAGCTTTCTTT
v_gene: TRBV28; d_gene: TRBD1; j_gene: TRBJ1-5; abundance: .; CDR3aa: CASSSDRVYQPQHF; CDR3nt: TGTGCCAGTTCTTCGGACAGGGTCTATCAGCCCCAGCATTTT
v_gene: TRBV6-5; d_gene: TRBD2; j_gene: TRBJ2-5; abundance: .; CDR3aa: CASSSGDYSQETQYF; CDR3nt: TGTGCCAGCAGTTCCGGGGACTACTCTCAAGAAACCCAGTACTTC
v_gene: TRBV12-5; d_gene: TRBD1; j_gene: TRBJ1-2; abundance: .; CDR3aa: CASGQNPGQGQQGGYTF; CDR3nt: TGTGCTAGTGGTCAGAACCCGGGACAGGGCCAGCAGGGTGGCTACACCTTC
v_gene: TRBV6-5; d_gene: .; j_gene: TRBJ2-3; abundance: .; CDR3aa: CASNRGRGDTQYF; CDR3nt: TGTGCCAGCAATCGGGGGAGAGGAGATACGCAGTATTTT
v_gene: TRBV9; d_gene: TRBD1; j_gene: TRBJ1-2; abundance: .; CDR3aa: CASSVGQGRNYGYTF; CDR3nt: TGTGCCAGCAGCGTGGGACAGGGGCGGAACTATGGCTACACCTTC
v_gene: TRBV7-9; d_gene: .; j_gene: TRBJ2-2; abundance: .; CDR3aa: CASSLGDTGELFF; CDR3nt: TGTGCCAGCAGCTTAGGAGACACCGGGGAGCTGTTTTTT
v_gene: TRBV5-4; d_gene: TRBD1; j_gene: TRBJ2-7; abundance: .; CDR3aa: CASSPPGQNYEQYF; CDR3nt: TGTGCCAGCAGTCCACCGGGACAGAATTACGAGCAGTACTTC
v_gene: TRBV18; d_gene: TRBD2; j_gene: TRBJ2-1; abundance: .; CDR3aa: CASSPVLSGLNNEQFF; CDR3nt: TGTGCCAGCTCACCAGTCCTTAGCGGGCTTAACAATGAGCAGTTCTTC
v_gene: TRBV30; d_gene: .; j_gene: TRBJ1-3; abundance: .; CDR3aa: CAWKRRNTIYF; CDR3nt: TGTGCCTGGAAGCGGAGAAACACCATATATTTT
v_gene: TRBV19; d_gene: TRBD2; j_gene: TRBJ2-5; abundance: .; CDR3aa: CASSILIVSPGAGGAKTQYF; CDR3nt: TGTGCCAGTAGTATATTAATCGTGTCCCCCGGGGCGGGAGGCGCCAAGACCCAGTACTTC
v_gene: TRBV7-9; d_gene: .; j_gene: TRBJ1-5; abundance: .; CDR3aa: CASSAAGGDSNQPQHF; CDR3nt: TGTGCCAGCAGCGCCGCGGGGGGCGATAGCAATCAGCCCCAGCATTTT
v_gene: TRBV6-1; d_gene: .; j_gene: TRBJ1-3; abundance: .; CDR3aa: CASSDPLPGNTIYF; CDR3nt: TGTGCCAGCAGTGACCCCCTCCCTGGAAACACCATATATTTT
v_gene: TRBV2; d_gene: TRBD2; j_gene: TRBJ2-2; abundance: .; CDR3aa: CASSLGLAGTGELFF; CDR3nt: TGTGCCAGCAGTTTGGGACTAGCGGGCACCGGGGAGCTGTTTTTT